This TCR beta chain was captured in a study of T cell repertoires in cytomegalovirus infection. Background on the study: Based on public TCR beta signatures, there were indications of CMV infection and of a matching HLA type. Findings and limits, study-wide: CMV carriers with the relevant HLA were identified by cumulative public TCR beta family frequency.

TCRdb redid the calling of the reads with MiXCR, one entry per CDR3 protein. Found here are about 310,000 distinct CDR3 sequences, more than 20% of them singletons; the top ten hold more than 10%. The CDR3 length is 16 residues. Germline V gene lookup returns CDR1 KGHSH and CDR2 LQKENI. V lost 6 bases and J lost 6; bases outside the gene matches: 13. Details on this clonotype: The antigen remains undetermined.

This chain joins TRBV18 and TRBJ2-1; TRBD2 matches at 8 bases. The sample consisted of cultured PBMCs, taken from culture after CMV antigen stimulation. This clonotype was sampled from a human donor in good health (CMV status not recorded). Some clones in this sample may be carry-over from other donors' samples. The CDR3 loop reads CASSPGNGGRFNEQFF. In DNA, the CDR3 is TGTGCCAGCTCCCCCGGAAACGGCGGGAGGTTCAATGAGCAGTTCTTC.